Sequencing of this T cell receptor (beta chain) was carried out in a study of regulatory T cells in long-lasting Graves disease. Construction of the TCR beta libraries employed iRepertoire HTBI primers in conjunction with Arm-PCR of CDR3 regions. TCRdb ran MiXCR on the multiplex PCR reads and lists one entry per CDR3 protein. The table includes 300,000 to 400,000 distinct CDR3 sequences, approximately 15% detected once. Time point defined: newly diagnosed GD, antithyroid drugs for less than 3 months. Isolated PBMC RNA provided the starting material for the TCR library. The patient group derived from an endocrinology department in Xi'an, China. This clonotype was detected many times. A further study also used this sample, focusing on T cells in Graves' hyperthyroidism and ophthalmopathy.

The source material was peripheral blood mononuclear cells (PBMCs), sampled at new diagnosis, from a patient treated with antithyroid drugs. This TCR derives from a man aged 35 to 55 with Graves disease.

CDR3 in amino acids: CASSFGTGVENEQFF. CDR3 nucleotide sequence: TGTGCCAGCAGTTTTGGGACAGGGGTGGAGAATGAGCAGTTCTTC. The rearrangement links TRBV12-3 or TRBV12-4 to TRBJ2-1; 10 bases line up with TRBD1. The CDR3 is 15 amino acids. V gave up 3 bases and J gave up 7 bases; unmatched junction bases: 6.